The present T cell receptor (beta chain) was sequenced within a study of T cell clonotyping in hematopoietic cell transplantation. Regarding the study as a whole: Few recipient clonotypes overlapped donors; over 95% were de novo at given depth. Recipient TCR diversity dropped after transplant; expanded clonotypes rose from day 30 to 180. Broader posttransplant TCR repertoire diversity was predicted by graft donor and pretransplant recipient Inverse Simpson Index values. CD4 and CD8 repertoire contributions could not be separated without sorting.

Sequenced by immunoSEQ multiplex PCR; TCRdb stores in-frame clones only, minus some. The sample shows around 17,000 clones, about 76% of them seen only once. V gave up 1 base and J gave up 1 base, with 7 bases separating them. The CDR3 consists of 14 residues. Germline V CDR1 and CDR2: MNHNY, SVGAGI (reference sequence). To note about this clone: Its antigen remains unidentified.

Sequencing was performed on peripheral blood mononuclear cells. The source is a woman in her fifties or sixties in good health. Some clones in this sample may be carry-over from other donors' samples. The gene calls are TRBV6-6 and TRBJ2-5; D assignment may be TRBD1 or TRBD2 (5 bases each). The CDR3 coding sequence is TGTGCCAGCAGTTACTTTGGGGGCCAAGAGACCCAGTACTTC. It specifies CASSYFGGQETQYF.